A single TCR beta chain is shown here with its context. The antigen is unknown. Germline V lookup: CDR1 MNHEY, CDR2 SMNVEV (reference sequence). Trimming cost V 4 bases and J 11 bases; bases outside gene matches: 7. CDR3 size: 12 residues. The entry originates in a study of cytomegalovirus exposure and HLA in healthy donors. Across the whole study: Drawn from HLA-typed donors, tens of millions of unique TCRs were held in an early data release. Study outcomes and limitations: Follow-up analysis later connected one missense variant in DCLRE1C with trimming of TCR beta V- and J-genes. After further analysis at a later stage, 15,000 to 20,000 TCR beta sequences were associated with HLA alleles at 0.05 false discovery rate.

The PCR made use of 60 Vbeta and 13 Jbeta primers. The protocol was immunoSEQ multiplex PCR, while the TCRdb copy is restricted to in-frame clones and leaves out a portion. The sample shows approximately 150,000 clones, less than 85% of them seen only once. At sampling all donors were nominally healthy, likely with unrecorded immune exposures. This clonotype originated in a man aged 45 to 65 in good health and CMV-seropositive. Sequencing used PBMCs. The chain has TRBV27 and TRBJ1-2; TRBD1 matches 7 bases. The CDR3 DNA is TGTGCCAGCAGTTCTCCACAGGGGAGTTACACCTTC. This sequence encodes CASSSPQGSYTF.